The rows below give T cell receptor beta chains drawn from one sample of a study of Ad26.COV2.S vaccination and SARS-CoV-2 variants. The data were produced by immunoSEQ multiplex PCR, yet TCRdb's version contains in-frame clones alone and is incomplete. Here the sample spans 430,000 or so clones, about 93% being singletons. The sequences come from peripheral blood, collected in a trial of Ad26.COV2.S vaccine versus placebo. All receptors derive from a person aged 18-65 years who received the Ad26.COV2.S COVID-19 vaccine or a placebo. CDR3s include the opening cysteine and the closing phenylalanine or tryptophan. Fields, in order: clone size, V gene, J gene, D gene, CDR3 DNA, CDR3 protein. D genes are given only for firm matches. Size tells how often a clone was seen (once, few, many) or the class of an expanded clone, and some rows leave it out.

clone_size: once; v_call: TRBV28; j_call: TRBJ2-1; d_call: .; cdr3_nt: TGTGCCAGCAGGGGTCGGGGGCCGTACAATGAGCAGTTCTTC; cdr3_aa: CASRGRGPYNEQFF
clone_size: .; v_call: TRBV20-1; j_call: TRBJ2-7; d_call: .; cdr3_nt: TGCAGTGCTAGTGACCAGACAGACGAGCAGTACTTC; cdr3_aa: CSASDQTDEQYF
clone_size: .; v_call: TRBV6-6; j_call: TRBJ2-7; d_call: .; cdr3_nt: TGTGCCAGCACCTACTCCGAGCGGAACTACGAGCAGTACTTC; cdr3_aa: CASTYSERNYEQYF
clone_size: .; v_call: TRBV5-1; j_call: TRBJ2-7; d_call: TRBD1; cdr3_nt: TGCGCCAGCAGCGCCGTTACAGGGGGTTACGAGCAGTACTTC; cdr3_aa: CASSAVTGGYEQYF
clone_size: .; v_call: TRBV6-6; j_call: TRBJ1-5; d_call: .; cdr3_nt: TGTGCCAGCACCTATGCCCAAAATCAGCCCCAGCATTTT; cdr3_aa: CASTYAQNQPQHF
clone_size: once; v_call: TRBV13; j_call: TRBJ1-1; d_call: .; cdr3_nt: TGTGCCAGCAGCAAACAGCACTACACTGAAGCTTTCTTT; cdr3_aa: CASSKQHYTEAFF
clone_size: .; v_call: TRBV5-5; j_call: TRBJ2-2; d_call: .; cdr3_nt: TGTGCCAGCAGCTTACAGGGGGGGACCGGGGAGCTGTTTTTT; cdr3_aa: CASSLQGGTGELFF
clone_size: .; v_call: TRBV5-6; j_call: TRBJ2-1; d_call: .; cdr3_nt: TGTGCCAGCAGCTTGGTGGACCCCGGGCGGATGGATGAGCAGTTCTTC; cdr3_aa: CASSLVDPGRMDEQFF
clone_size: .; v_call: TRBV28; j_call: TRBJ2-1; d_call: TRBD2; cdr3_nt: TGTGCCAGCAGTTTCCTAGCGGGAGCCCCCTACAATGAGCAGTTCTTC; cdr3_aa: CASSFLAGAPYNEQFF
clone_size: .; v_call: TRBV4-3; j_call: TRBJ1-1; d_call: .; cdr3_nt: TGCGCCAGCAGCCATTGGGGGCAGATGAACACTGAAGCTTTCTTT; cdr3_aa: CASSHWGQMNTEAFF
clone_size: .; v_call: TRBV5-1; j_call: TRBJ2-7; d_call: TRBD1; cdr3_nt: TGCGCCAGCAGCTTGGAGGGGGCTTCCTACGAGCAGTACTTC; cdr3_aa: CASSLEGASYEQYF
clone_size: .; v_call: TRBV6-5; j_call: TRBJ1-2; d_call: .; cdr3_nt: TGTGCCAGCAGTTACATTAGAGGCGGTGGCTACACCTTC; cdr3_aa: CASSYIRGGGYTF
clone_size: .; v_call: TRBV24-1; j_call: TRBJ2-1; d_call: TRBD1; cdr3_nt: TGTGCCACCAGTGAAGCCGGGACAGGGAACAATGAGCAGTTCTTC; cdr3_aa: CATSEAGTGNNEQFF
clone_size: once; v_call: TRBV7-9; j_call: TRBJ2-1; d_call: .; cdr3_nt: TGTGCCAGCAGCTCTCCTCTAGCGCTATACAATGAGCAGTTCTTC; cdr3_aa: CASSSPLALYNEQFF
clone_size: .; v_call: TRBV12-5; j_call: TRBJ2-1; d_call: TRBD2; cdr3_nt: TGTGCTAGTGGTTTGGTATTAGGGTCGGGGACTAGCACAAACAATGAGCAGTTCTTC; cdr3_aa: CASGLVLGSGTSTNNEQFF
clone_size: .; v_call: TRBV7-8; j_call: TRBJ2-2; d_call: .; cdr3_nt: TGTGCCAGCAGCCATTTGACAGCCCGCACCGGGGAGCTGTTTTTT; cdr3_aa: CASSHLTARTGELFF
clone_size: few; v_call: TRBV27; j_call: TRBJ2-1; d_call: TRBD1; cdr3_nt: TGTGCCAGCAGTCTGGGACAGGAGAGCTCCTACAATGAGCAGTTCTTC; cdr3_aa: CASSLGQESSYNEQFF
clone_size: .; v_call: TRBV6-2/TRBV6-3; j_call: TRBJ1-1; d_call: TRBD1; cdr3_nt: TGTGCCAGCAGTCTCCAGGGACAGGACTACACTGAAGCTTTCTTT; cdr3_aa: CASSLQGQDYTEAFF
clone_size: .; v_call: TRBV3-1/TRBV3-2; j_call: TRBJ1-2; d_call: .; cdr3_nt: TGTGCCAGCAGCCACTCGGCTAACTATGGCTACACCTTC; cdr3_aa: CASSHSANYGYTF
clone_size: .; v_call: TRBV6-5; j_call: TRBJ2-7; d_call: .; cdr3_nt: TGTGCCAGCAGTTACCCAGGTCATTACGAGCAGTACTTC; cdr3_aa: CASSYPGHYEQYF